This TCR beta chain was identified in a study of cytomegalovirus exposure and HLA in healthy donors. The PCR made use of 60 Vbeta and 13 Jbeta primers. Profiled with immunoSEQ multiplex PCR; TCRdb holds only in-frame clones, not every one. The table records 150,000 to 160,000 clones, 70% to 80% of them present only once. The TCR originated in a man aged 25 to 40 in good health and CMV-seropositive. Input material: PBMCs.

The CDR3 region has the DNA TGTGCCAGCAGCCCCCCTCGGCCGGGGGAAGCTTTCTTT. It encodes CASSPPRPGEAFF. The V gene is TRBV7-9, the J gene TRBJ1-1; no definite D call. Trimming stripped 5 bases from V and 8 bases from J, with 15 bases between. This CDR3 is built from 13 residues. CDR1 SEHNR and CDR2 FQNEAQ come from the germline V gene (reference sequence).